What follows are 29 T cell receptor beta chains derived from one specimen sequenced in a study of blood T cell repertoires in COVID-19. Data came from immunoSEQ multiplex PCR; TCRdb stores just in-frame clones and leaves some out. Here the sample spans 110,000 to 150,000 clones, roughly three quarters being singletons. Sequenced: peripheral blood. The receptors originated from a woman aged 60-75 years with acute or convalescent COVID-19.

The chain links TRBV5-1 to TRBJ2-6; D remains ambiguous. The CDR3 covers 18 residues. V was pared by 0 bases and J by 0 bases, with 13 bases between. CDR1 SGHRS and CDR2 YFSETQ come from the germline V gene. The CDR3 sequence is CASSLVSGPSSGANVLTF. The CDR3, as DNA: TGCGCCAGCAGCTTGGTTTCAGGTCCCTCCTCTGGGGCCAACGTCCTGACTTTC.

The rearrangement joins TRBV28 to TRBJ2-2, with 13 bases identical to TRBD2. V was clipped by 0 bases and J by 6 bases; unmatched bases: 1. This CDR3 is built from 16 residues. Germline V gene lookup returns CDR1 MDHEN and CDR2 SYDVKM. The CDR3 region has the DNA TGTGCCAGCAGTTTATGGGGACTAGCGGGATCCGGGGAGCTGTTTTTT. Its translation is CASSLWGLAGSGELFF.

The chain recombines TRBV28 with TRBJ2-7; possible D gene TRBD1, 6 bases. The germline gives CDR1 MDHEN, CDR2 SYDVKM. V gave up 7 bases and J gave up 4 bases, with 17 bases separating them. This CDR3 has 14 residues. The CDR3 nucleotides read TGTGCCAGCAACAAAATGGACAGCCCGTACGAGCAGTACTTC. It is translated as CASNKMDSPYEQYF.

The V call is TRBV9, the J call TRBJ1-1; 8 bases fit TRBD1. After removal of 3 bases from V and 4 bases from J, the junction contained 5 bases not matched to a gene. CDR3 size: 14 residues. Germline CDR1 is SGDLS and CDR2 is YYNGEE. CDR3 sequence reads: CASSGDRGGTEAFF. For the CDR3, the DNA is TGTGCCAGCAGCGGAGACAGGGGAGGCACTGAAGCTTTCTTT. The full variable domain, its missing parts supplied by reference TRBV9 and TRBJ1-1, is DSGVTQTPKHLITATGQRVTLRCSPRSGDLSVYWYQQSLDQGLQFLIQYYNGEERAKGNILERFSAQQFPDLHSELNLSSLELGDSALYFCASSGDRGGTEAFFGQGTRLTVV.

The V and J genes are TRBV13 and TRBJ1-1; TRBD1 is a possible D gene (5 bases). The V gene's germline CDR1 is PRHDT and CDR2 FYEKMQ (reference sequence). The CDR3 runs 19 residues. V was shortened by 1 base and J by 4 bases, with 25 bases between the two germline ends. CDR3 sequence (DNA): TGTGCCAGCAGCTTAGACCCCACGACCGCTAGGTGGGGCGTCACTGAAGCTTTCTTT. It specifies CASSLDPTTARWGVTEAFF.

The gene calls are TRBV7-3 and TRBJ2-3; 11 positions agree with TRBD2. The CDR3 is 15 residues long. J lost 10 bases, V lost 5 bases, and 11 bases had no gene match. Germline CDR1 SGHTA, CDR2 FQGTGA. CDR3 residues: CASSPSGGLLGAQYF. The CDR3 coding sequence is TGTGCCAGCAGCCCTAGCGGGGGGCTTTTGGGGGCGCAGTATTTT.

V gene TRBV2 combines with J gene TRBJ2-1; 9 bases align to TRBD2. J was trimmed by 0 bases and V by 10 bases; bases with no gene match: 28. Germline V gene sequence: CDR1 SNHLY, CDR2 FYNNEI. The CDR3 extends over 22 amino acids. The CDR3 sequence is CAMGAQGRRLAAIFDSYNEQFF. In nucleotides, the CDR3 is TGTGCCATGGGCGCGCAGGGGAGAAGACTAGCGGCCATATTCGACTCCTACAATGAGCAGTTCTTC.

The CDR3 loop is CASSQESGSGQPQHF. DNA for the CDR3: TGCGCCAGCAGCCAAGAATCAGGGTCGGGTCAGCCCCAGCATTTT. V and J are TRBV4-1 and TRBJ1-5; tentatively, D is TRBD1 (5 bases). CDR3 length equals 15 residues. CDR1 and CDR2 from the germline V gene are MGHRA and YSYEKL. Trimming cost V 0 bases and J 6 bases, with 12 bases left between them.

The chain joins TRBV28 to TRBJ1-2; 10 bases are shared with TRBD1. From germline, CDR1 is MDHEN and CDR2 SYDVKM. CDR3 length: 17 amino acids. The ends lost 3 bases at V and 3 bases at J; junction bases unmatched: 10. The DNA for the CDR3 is TGTGCCAGCAGTTTCTCTCTGACAGGGGGCGATTACTATGGCTACACCTTC. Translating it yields CASSFSLTGGDYYGYTF.

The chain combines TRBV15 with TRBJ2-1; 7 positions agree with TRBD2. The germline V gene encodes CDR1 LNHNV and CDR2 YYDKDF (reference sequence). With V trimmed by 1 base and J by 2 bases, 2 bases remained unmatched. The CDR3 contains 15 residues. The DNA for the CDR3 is TGTGCCACCAGCAGAGTTGCGGGAGCCTACAATGAGCAGTTCTTC. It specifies CATSRVAGAYNEQFF.

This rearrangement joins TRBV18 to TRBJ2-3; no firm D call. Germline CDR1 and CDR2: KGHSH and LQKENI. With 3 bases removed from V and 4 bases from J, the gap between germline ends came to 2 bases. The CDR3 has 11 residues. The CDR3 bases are TGTGCCAGCTCACCCTCAGATACGCAGTATTTT. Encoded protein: CASSPSDTQYF.

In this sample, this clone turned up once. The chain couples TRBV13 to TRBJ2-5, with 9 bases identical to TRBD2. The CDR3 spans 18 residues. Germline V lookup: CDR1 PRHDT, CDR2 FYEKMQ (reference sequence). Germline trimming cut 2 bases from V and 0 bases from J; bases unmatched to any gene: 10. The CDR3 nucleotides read TGTGCCAGCAGCTTAAGGCTAGCGGGAATCGGCTACCAAGAGACCCAGTACTTC. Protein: CASSLRLAGIGYQETQYF.

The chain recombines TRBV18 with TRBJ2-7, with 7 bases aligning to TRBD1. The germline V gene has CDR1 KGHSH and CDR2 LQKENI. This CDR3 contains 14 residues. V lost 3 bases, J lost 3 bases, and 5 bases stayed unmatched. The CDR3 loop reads CASSPGQSRYEQYF. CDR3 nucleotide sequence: TGTGCCAGCTCACCGGGACAGTCTCGCTACGAGCAGTACTTC.

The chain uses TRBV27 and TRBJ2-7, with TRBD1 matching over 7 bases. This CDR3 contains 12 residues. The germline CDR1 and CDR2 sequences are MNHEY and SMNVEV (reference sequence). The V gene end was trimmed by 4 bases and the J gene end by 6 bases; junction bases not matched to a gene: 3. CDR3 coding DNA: TGTGCCAGCAGTTACAGGGGCTCCGAGCAGTACTTC. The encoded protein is CASSYRGSEQYF.

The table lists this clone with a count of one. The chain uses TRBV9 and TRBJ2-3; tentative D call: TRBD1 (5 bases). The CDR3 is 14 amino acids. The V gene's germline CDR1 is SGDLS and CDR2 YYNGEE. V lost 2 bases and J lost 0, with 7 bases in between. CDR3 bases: TGTGCCAGCAGCGTCTCAGGGAGCACAGATACGCAGTATTTT. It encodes CASSVSGSTDTQYF.

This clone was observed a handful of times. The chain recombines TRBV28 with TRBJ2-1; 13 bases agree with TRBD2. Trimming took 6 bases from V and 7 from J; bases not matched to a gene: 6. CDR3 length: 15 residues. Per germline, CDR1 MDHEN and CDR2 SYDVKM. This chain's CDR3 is CASSRTSGRGNEQFF. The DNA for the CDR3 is TGTGCCAGCAGCCGCACTAGCGGGAGGGGGAATGAGCAGTTCTTC. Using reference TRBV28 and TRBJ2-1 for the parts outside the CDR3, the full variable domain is DVKVTQSSRYLVKRTGEKVFLECVQDMDHENMFWYRQDPGLGLRLIYFSYDVKMKEKGDIPEGYSVSREKKERFSLILESASTNQTSMYLCASSRTSGRGNEQFFGPGTRLTVL.

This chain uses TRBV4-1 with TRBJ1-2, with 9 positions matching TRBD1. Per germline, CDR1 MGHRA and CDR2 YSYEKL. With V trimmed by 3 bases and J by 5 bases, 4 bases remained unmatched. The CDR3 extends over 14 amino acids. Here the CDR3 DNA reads TGCGCCAGCAGCCAGACGGACAGGGGATATGGCTACACCTTC. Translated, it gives CASSQTDRGYGYTF.

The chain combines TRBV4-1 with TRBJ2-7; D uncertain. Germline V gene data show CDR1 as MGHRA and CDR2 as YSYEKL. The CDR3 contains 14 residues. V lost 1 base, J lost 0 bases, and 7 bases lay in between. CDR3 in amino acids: CASSQGWSSYEQYF. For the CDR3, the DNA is TGCGCCAGCAGCCAAGGGTGGAGCTCCTACGAGCAGTACTTC.

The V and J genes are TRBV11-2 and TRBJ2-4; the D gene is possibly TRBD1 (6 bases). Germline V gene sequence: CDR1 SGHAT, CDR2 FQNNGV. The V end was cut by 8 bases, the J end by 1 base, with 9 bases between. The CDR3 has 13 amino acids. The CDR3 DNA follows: TGTGCCAGCTCGAGGGGGGCCAAAAACATTCAGTACTTC. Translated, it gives CASSRGAKNIQYF.

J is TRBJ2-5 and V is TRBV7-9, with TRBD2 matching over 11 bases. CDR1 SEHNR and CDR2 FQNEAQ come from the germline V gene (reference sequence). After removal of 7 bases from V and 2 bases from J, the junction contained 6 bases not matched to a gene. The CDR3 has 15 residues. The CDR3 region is CASTPWTSGQETQYF. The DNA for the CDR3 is TGTGCCAGCACCCCCTGGACTAGCGGGCAAGAGACCCAGTACTTC.

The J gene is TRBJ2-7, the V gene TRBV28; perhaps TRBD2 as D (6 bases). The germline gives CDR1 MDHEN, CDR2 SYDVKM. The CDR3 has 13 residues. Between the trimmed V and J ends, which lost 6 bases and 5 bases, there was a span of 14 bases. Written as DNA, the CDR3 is TGTGCCAGCAGATCGGCAGGAGGGAACGAGCAGTACTTC. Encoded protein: CASRSAGGNEQYF.

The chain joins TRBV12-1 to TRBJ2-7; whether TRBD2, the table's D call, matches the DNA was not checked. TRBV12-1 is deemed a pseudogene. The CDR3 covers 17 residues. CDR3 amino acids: CASSFAAASGISYEQYF. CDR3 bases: TGTGCCAGCAGCTTTGCCGCCGCTAGCGGGATCTCCTACGAGCAGTACTTC.

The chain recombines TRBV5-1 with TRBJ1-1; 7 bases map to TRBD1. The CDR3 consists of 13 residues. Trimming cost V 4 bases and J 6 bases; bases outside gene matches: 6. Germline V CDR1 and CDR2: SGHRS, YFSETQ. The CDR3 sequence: CASSPVGQAEAFF. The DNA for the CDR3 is TGCGCCAGCAGCCCGGTCGGACAGGCTGAAGCTTTCTTT.

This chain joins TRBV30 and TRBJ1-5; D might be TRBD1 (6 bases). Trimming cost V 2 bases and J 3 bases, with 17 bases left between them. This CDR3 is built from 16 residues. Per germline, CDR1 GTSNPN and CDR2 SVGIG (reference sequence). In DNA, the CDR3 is TGTGCCTGGAGTAGGGGGGGGCCCCACCCCAATCAGCCCCAGCATTTT. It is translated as CAWSRGGPHPNQPQHF. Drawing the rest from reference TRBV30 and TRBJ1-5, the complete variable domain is SQTIHQWPATLVQPVGSPLSLECTVEGTSNPNLYWYRQAAGRGLQLLFYSVGIGQISSEVPQNLSASRPQDRQFILSSKKLLLSDSGFYLCAWSRGGPHPNQPQHFGDGTRLSIL.

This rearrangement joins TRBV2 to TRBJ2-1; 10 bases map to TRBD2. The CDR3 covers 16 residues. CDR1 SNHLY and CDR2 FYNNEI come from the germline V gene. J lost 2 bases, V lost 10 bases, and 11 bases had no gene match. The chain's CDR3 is CATPTASGRPYNEQFF. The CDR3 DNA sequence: TGTGCCACCCCGACGGCTAGCGGGAGACCCTACAATGAGCAGTTCTTC. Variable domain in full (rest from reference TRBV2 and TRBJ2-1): EPEVTQTPSHQVTQMGQEVILRCVPISNHLYFYWYRQILGQKVEFLVSFYNNEISEKSEIFDDQFSVERPDGSNFTLKIRSTKLEDSAMYFCATPTASGRPYNEQFFGPGTRLTVL.

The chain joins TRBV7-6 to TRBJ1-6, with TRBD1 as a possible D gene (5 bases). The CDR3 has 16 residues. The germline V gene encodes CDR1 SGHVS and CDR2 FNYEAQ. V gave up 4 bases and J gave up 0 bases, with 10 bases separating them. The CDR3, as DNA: TGTGCCAGCAGCTCAGGGTCCCTCTCCTATAATTCACCCCTCCACTTT. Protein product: CASSSGSLSYNSPLHF.

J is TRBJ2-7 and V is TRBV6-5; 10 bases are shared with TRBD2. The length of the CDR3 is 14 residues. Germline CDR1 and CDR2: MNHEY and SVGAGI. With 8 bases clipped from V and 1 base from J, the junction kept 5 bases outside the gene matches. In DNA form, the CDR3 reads TGTGCCAGCCGACGGGGACTAGCGTCCTACGAGCAGTACTTC. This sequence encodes CASRRGLASYEQYF.

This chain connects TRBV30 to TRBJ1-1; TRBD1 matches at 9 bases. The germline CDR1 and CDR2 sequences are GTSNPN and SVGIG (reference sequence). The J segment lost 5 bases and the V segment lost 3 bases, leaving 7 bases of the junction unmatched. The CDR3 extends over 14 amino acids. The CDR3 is CAWSLGQGGTEAFF. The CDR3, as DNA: TGTGCCTGGAGCCTGGGACAGGGTGGTACTGAAGCTTTCTTT.

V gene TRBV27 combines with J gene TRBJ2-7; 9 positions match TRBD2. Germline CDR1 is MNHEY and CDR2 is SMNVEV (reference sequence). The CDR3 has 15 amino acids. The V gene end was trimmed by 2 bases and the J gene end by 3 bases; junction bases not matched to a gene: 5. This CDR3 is CASSLIFSGSYEQYF. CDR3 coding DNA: TGTGCCAGCAGTTTAATATTTAGCGGGAGCTACGAGCAGTACTTC.